This is a list of T cell receptor beta chains from one sample in a study of blood T cell repertoires in COVID-19. Measured with immunoSEQ multiplex PCR; TCRdb has only the in-frame clones, and not every one. Among 81,000 or so clones, 75% to 85% were seen once, and the ten largest hold about 13%. Sequenced input: peripheral blood. The receptors shown here come from a human donor in a cohort sampled during active COVID-19. Both conserved end residues are trimmed from each CDR3. The order of the fields is CDR3 length, D gene, clone size, V gene, J gene, CDR3 protein. D genes are given only for firm matches. Some rows have no size entry. The others give once, few or many, or a class for an expanded clone.

>14|.|.|TRBV6-5|TRBJ2-2
ASSYFVGPNTGELF
>12|TRBD1|few|TRBV10-1|TRBJ2-2
ASSGGTAVGELF
>13|TRBD2|once|TRBV2|TRBJ2-1
ASSVLAGGPDEQF
>12|.|.|TRBV2|TRBJ1-6
ASRADPGNSPLH
>14|TRBD2|.|TRBV7-3|TRBJ2-1
ASSQTRLAGYNEQF
>11|.|once|TRBV6-6|TRBJ1-2
ASTLTGPYGYT
>10|.|once|TRBV5-1|TRBJ2-7
ASSTGNYEQY
>13|.|.|TRBV30|TRBJ1-2
AWSLLSQGPYGYT
>10|TRBD1|.|TRBV10-1|TRBJ1-5
ASGQGNQPQH
>13|TRBD1|.|TRBV5-6|TRBJ1-6
ASNLGYRGNSPLH
>11|TRBD1|.|TRBV7-6|TRBJ1-2
ASSLGQEGFYT
>10|.|.|TRBV19|TRBJ1-5
ASSFGGRPQH
>10|.|.|TRBV6-5|TRBJ2-2
ASSPQRGVLF
>11|.|.|TRBV7-2|TRBJ1-1
ASSPTGFAEAF
>12|.|once|TRBV27|TRBJ2-7
ASKSKGVGYEQY
>13|TRBD2|.|TRBV6-5|TRBJ2-1
ASRFRGGSYNEQF
>13|.|.|TRBV5-5|TRBJ1-2
ASSSPGQINYGYT
>13|TRBD1|.|TRBV6-5|TRBJ2-7
ASSYSRTGAYEQY
>12|.|.|TRBV27|TRBJ2-3
ASSQGRATDTQY
>13|.|.|TRBV7-9|TRBJ2-4
ASTHLTVAKNIQY
>15|TRBD1|.|TRBV24-1|TRBJ2-1
ATSDPTGTGGYNEQF
>12|TRBD2|once|TRBV5-1|TRBJ2-2
ASSIGLEGGELF
>10|.|.|TRBV6-6|TRBJ1-1
ASSYTRTEAF
>12|.|.|TRBV5-1|TRBJ1-1
ASSLQATNTEAF
>13|TRBD1|.|TRBV6-5|TRBJ1-6
ASSNHDRVGSPLH
>14|.|.|TRBV7-6|TRBJ2-3
ASRLGGLRSTDTQY
>14|TRBD1|.|TRBV5-1|TRBJ2-1
ASSLDMGQGANEQF
>15|TRBD1|.|TRBV6-2/TRBV6-3|TRBJ1-2
ASSFNLDRKANYGYT
>16|TRBD2|.|TRBV23-1|TRBJ2-3
ASSQKTGTTHSTDTQY
>13|TRBD1|.|TRBV24-1|TRBJ2-5
ATSGDRGPQETQY
>11|TRBD1|.|TRBV30|TRBJ1-5
AWSAQGAQPQH
>14|TRBD1|.|TRBV11-2|TRBJ1-6
ASSHSPGQGSSPLH
>13|TRBD1|.|TRBV5-1|TRBJ1-4
ASSYDRGLGEKLF
>13|.|.|TRBV15|TRBJ1-5
ATSREGGAHQPQH
>12|TRBD2|.|TRBV2|TRBJ2-7
ASRGGMVGLEQY
>13|.|few|TRBV15|TRBJ2-7
ATSRGYETPYEQY
>14|TRBD2|.|TRBV5-1|TRBJ2-3
ASSRGTSGGTDTQY
>16|TRBD1|once|TRBV6-1|TRBJ1-4
ASSERPGQAGTNEKLF
>11|TRBD2|few|TRBV10-2|TRBJ2-2
ASEWTSPGELF
>10|.|.|TRBV5-1|TRBJ2-7
ASTDITDEQY
>10|TRBD1|.|TRBV6-6|TRBJ2-7
ASSSTGIEQY
>11|.|once|TRBV6-5|TRBJ2-7
ASRRPGNYEQY
>13|.|.|TRBV18|TRBJ1-5
ASSPLADSNQPQH
>14|TRBD1|.|TRBV5-1|TRBJ1-2
ASSPVSVTGGYGYT
>12|TRBD1|.|TRBV5-6|TRBJ2-7
ASSQPRQGNEQY
>13|TRBD2|.|TRBV6-5|TRBJ2-7
ASSYKRGGTYEQY
>17|TRBD2|.|TRBV4-2|TRBJ2-7
ASSSGQAPRGLAGDEQY
>11|.|.|TRBV7-7|TRBJ2-5
ASSLGQQETQY
>11|TRBD1|.|TRBV27|TRBJ2-1
ASSSGQRNEQF
>13|.|many|TRBV19|TRBJ1-2
ASSIPQGLRAGYT
>12|TRBD2|.|TRBV24-1|TRBJ2-5
ATSDPTSRETQY
>13|.|.|TRBV10-3|TRBJ2-5
AISESESRQETQY
>12|TRBD1|.|TRBV19|TRBJ1-5
ASSLTGGYQPQH
>13|TRBD1|.|TRBV5-1|TRBJ2-3
ASIPGAGGDDTQY
>13|TRBD1|few|TRBV5-1|TRBJ2-7
ASSLQTGGYYEQY